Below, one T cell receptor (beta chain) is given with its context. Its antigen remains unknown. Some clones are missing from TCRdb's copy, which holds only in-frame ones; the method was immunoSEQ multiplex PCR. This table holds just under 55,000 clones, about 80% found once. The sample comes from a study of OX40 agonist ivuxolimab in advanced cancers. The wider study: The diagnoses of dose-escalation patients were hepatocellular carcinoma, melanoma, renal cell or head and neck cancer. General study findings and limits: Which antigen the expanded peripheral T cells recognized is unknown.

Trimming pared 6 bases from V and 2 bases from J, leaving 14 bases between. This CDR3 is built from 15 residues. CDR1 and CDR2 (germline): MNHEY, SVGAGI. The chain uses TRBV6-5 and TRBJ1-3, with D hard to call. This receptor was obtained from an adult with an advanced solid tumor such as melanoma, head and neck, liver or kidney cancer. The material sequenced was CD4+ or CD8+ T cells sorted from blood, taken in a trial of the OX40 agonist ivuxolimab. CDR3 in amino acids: CASRSDRPTGNTIYF. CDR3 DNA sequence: TGTGCCAGCAGGTCGGACCGACCCACTGGAAACACCATATATTTT.